The 18 T cell receptor beta chains in this list originate from one sample, sequenced in a study of blood T cell repertoires in COVID-19. The protocol was immunoSEQ multiplex PCR, while the TCRdb copy is restricted to in-frame clones and leaves out a portion. Among roughly 200,000 clones listed, 79% were seen once. The source material was peripheral blood. These receptors originate from a woman aged 40 to 50 with COVID-19, enrolled during active disease.

In DNA form, the CDR3 reads TGTGCCAGCAGCTTCGAACGGGAGCAGTACTTC. Translating gives CASSFEREQYF. This rearrangement joins TRBV7-2 to TRBJ2-7; no firm D call. Germline V gene data show CDR1 as SGHTA and CDR2 as FQGNSA. The CDR3 is 11 amino acids. V lost 3 bases and J lost 7, with 7 bases in between.

In this sample, this clone turned up a few times. J is TRBJ1-2 and V is TRBV30; D perhaps matches TRBD1 (5 bases). Germline V gives CDR1 GTSNPN, CDR2 SVGIG (reference sequence). V was cut by 7 bases and J by 0 bases, with 12 bases left in between. The CDR3 contains 13 residues. This CDR3 reads CASVGGSNYGYTF. DNA for the CDR3: TGTGCCTCGGTCGGGGGTTCTAACTATGGCTACACCTTC.

The rearrangement uses TRBV5-1 and TRBJ2-5; 11 bases line up with TRBD2. From germline, CDR1 is SGHRS and CDR2 YFSETQ. The V segment lost 4 bases and the J segment 5 bases; nucleotides outside the gene matches: 16. The CDR3 length is 18 residues. The CDR3 spells CASSPDPSTSGSRETQYF. CDR3 in DNA: TGCGCCAGCAGCCCCGACCCCTCCACTAGCGGGAGTAGGGAGACCCAGTACTTC.

The chain links TRBV5-1 to TRBJ2-6, with D possibly matching TRBD2 (5 bases). The germline V gene encodes CDR1 SGHRS and CDR2 YFSETQ. V lost 8 bases and J lost 2, with 11 bases in between. This CDR3 contains 14 residues. The CDR3 region is CASTEETGANVLTF. The CDR3, as DNA: TGCGCCAGTACGGAGGAGACTGGGGCCAACGTCCTGACTTTC.

The chain carries TRBV28 and TRBJ2-5; 11 nucleotides agree with TRBD2. From germline, CDR1 is MDHEN and CDR2 SYDVKM. This CDR3 is built from 16 residues. Trimming took 5 bases from V and 4 from J; bases not matched to a gene: 9. The CDR3 sequence is CASSVLAGGRGETQYF. The CDR3 coding sequence is TGTGCCAGCAGTGTCCTAGCGGGGGGCAGGGGAGAGACCCAGTACTTC.

CDR3 sequence (DNA): TGCGCCAGCAGCCAAGATAGACGACGGGGAGCTAGCACAGATACGCAGTATTTT. Translation gives CASSQDRRRGASTDTQYF. The V and J genes are TRBV4-3 and TRBJ2-3, with a weak D call TRBD2 (5 bases). There are 18 residues in the CDR3. V was cut by 0 bases and J by 0 bases, with 16 bases left in between. Germline CDR1 LGHNA, CDR2 YSLEER.

The J gene is TRBJ2-3, the V gene TRBV5-1, with no clear D. Trimming took off 0 bases at V and 6 bases at J, with 8 bases between the two ends. Germline V CDR1 and CDR2: SGHRS, YFSETQ. The length of the CDR3 is 13 residues. CDR3 sequence (DNA): TGCGCCAGCAGCTTGGCCACAGAGGATACGCAGTATTTT. Translation gives CASSLATEDTQYF.

This sequence joins TRBV18 and TRBJ1-2; D uncertain. The CDR3 runs to 15 residues. Looked up from germline, CDR1 is KGHSH and CDR2 is LQKENI. V was pared by 1 base and J by 0 bases, with 9 bases between. CDR3 sequence: CASSPLRATNYGYTF. The CDR3 region has the DNA TGTGCCAGCTCACCACTTAGAGCCACTAACTATGGCTACACCTTC.

This rearrangement joins TRBV5-1 to TRBJ1-6; 9 positions agree with TRBD1. The germline V gene encodes CDR1 SGHRS and CDR2 YFSETQ. This CDR3 is 15 amino acids long. V trimming: 3 bases; J trimming: 5 bases; junction bases outside the gene matches: 3. The CDR3 here is CASSWGQGDNSPLHF. The CDR3, as DNA: TGCGCCAGCAGCTGGGGACAGGGAGATAATTCACCCCTCCACTTT.

The genes are TRBV3-1 (or the pseudogene TRBV3-2) and TRBJ1-2; tentative D call: TRBD1 (6 bases). This CDR3 has 14 residues. Germline values: CDR1 LGHDT, CDR2 YNNKEL (reference sequence). V gave up 0 bases and J gave up 7 bases, with 12 bases separating them. CDR3 nucleotide sequence: TGTGCCAGCAGCCAAGAGGGCCAGGGGTTTGGCTACACCTTC. Its translation: CASSQEGQGFGYTF.

CDR3 coding DNA: TGTGCCAGTAGAGAGGTCCCAGGGGCTAACTATGGCTACACCTTC. Protein: CASREVPGANYGYTF. This chain uses TRBV19 with TRBJ1-2; possible D gene TRBD1, 6 bases. With 6 bases removed from V and 0 bases from J, the gap between germline ends came to 14 bases. The CDR3 is made up of 15 amino acids. Germline V lookup: CDR1 LNHDA, CDR2 SQIVND (reference sequence). The full variable domain, rest sourced from reference TRBV19 and TRBJ1-2, is DGGITQSPKYLFRKEGQNVTLSCEQNLNHDAMYWYRQDPGQGLRLIYYSQIVNDFQKGDIAEGYSVSREKKESFPLTVTSAQKNPTAFYLCASREVPGANYGYTFGSGTRLTVV.

The chain carries TRBV6-6 and TRBJ1-4; 7 bases agree with TRBD1. The CDR3 contains 14 residues. Germline loops: CDR1 MNHNY, CDR2 SVGAGI (reference sequence). With 6 bases clipped from V and 8 bases from J, the junction kept 9 bases outside the gene matches. DNA of the CDR3: TGTGCCAGCAGAGACAGGGCCGGAGGGGAAAAACTGTTTTTT. Residues: CASRDRAGGEKLFF.

V and J are TRBV5-8 and TRBJ1-6; 9 bases match TRBD1. CDR3 length: 18 residues. Germline V CDR1 and CDR2: SGHTS, YDEGEE. V gave up 4 bases and J gave up 1 base; unmatched junction bases: 9. The CDR3 here is CASSGRTGERSYNSPLHF. CDR3 nucleotide sequence: TGTGCCAGCAGCGGACGGACAGGGGAGAGGTCCTATAATTCACCCCTCCACTTT. The full variable domain, completed using reference TRBV5-8 and TRBJ1-6, is EAGVTQSPTHLIKTRGQQATLRCSPISGHTSVYWYQQALGLGLQFLLWYDEGEERNRGNFPPRFSGRQFPNYSSELNVNALELEDSALYLCASSGRTGERSYNSPLHFGNGTRLTVT.

This chain uses TRBV27 with TRBJ2-1; 7 bases line up with TRBD2. With 3 bases clipped from V and 8 bases from J, the junction kept 7 bases outside the gene matches. Germline CDR1 and CDR2: MNHEY and SMNVEV (reference sequence). CDR3 size: 14 residues. The CDR3 spells CASSFEGGPYEQFF. The DNA for the CDR3 is TGTGCCAGCAGTTTTGAGGGAGGGCCTTATGAGCAGTTCTTC.

This chain links TRBV27 with TRBJ1-1; D remains ambiguous. The CDR3 sequence is 13 residues long. Germline assignment: CDR1 MNHEY and CDR2 SMNVEV (reference sequence). The V end lost 3 bases, the J end lost 0 bases, and 5 bases lay between the germline ends. The CDR3 region is CASSFEVNTEAFF. The CDR3 DNA sequence: TGTGCCAGCAGTTTCGAGGTGAACACTGAAGCTTTCTTT.

The rearrangement links TRBV5-8 to TRBJ2-1, with D maybe TRBD2 (6 bases). V dropped 4 bases and J dropped 3 bases, with 14 bases sitting between them. The CDR3 covers 15 residues. Germline loops: CDR1 SGHTS, CDR2 YDEGEE. The CDR3 bases are TGTGCCAGCAGCGCCCGACTAGGAAACTACAATGAGCAGTTCTTC. It codes for CASSARLGNYNEQFF.

J is TRBJ2-1 and V is TRBV2, with a tentative D call TRBD1 (6 bases). The CDR3 runs 18 residues. The germline V gene encodes CDR1 SNHLY and CDR2 FYNNEI. Trimming removed 2 bases from V and 0 bases from J, with 17 bases in between. CDR3 DNA: TGTGCCAGCAGTGAACAACAGGGCGGATTATACTCCTACAATGAGCAGTTCTTC. The encoded protein is CASSEQQGGLYSYNEQFF.

As to this clone: Other DNA sequences in this specimen translate into the identical CDR3. The chain is built from TRBV5-4 and TRBJ1-5; D is ambiguous. The CDR3 loop spans 14 amino acids. Looked up from germline, CDR1 is SGHNT and CDR2 is YYREEE (reference sequence). Trimming removed 0 bases from V and 0 bases from J, with 4 bases in between. CDR3 in amino acids: CASSLDSSNQPQHF. In DNA, the CDR3 is TGTGCCAGCAGCTTGGACAGTAGCAATCAGCCCCAGCATTTT.